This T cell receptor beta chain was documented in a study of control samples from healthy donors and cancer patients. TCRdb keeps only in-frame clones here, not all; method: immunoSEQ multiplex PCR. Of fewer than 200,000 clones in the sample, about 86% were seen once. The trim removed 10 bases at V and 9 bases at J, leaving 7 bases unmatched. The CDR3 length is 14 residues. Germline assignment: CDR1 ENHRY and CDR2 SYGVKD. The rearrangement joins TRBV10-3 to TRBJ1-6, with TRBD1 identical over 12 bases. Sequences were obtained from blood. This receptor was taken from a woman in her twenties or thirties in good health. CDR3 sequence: CATGTGGVGSPLHF. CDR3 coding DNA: TGTGCCACGGGGACAGGGGGCGTCGGTTCACCCCTCCACTTT.